This T cell receptor (beta chain) was found in a study of metastatic and nonmetastatic thyroid tumors. For the study at large: From malignant and benign thyroid patients, repertoires in blood and in tumor or nodule tissue were compared.

Study results and limitations: Versus benign nodules, malignant thyroid tumors reportedly had significantly higher TCR beta diversity, in blood and tumor.

Using MiXCR, TCRdb reanalyzed the PCR reads. The table has fewer than 40,000 clones, more than 45% seen once. There were no patients who had received any treatment before thyroid surgery. There are 14 residues in the CDR3. The germline CDR1 and CDR2 sequences are SGHRS and YFSETQ. V was pared by 3 bases and J by 3 bases, with 5 bases of the junction left unmatched. A remark on this clone: Its antigen is not identified.

The chain couples TRBV5-1 to TRBJ1-1, with TRBD1 matching 7 bases. The sample taken for sequencing was tumor tissue. The source of this sequence is a male donor with papillary thyroid cancer or a benign thyroid nodule (not recorded which). Some clones in this sample may be carry-over from other donors' samples. CDR3 DNA sequence: TGCGCCAGCAGCTCGGCAGGGGGGTACACTGAAGCTTTCTTT. This translates into CASSSAGGYTEAFF.